The subject of this entry is one T cell receptor (beta chain). Clones were sequenced by immunoSEQ multiplex PCR, and TCRdb holds only the in-frame ones, with some missing. The data contain under 40,000 clones, 70% to 90% of them singletons. Time point given: peripheral blood 6 weeks after treatment start. V was pared by 5 bases and J by 2 bases, with 17 bases of the junction left unmatched. Germline V lookup: CDR1 SEHNR, CDR2 FQNEAQ (reference sequence). The CDR3 has 18 residues. This entry belongs to a study of PD-L1 blockade in urothelial cancer. The sequence was obtained from a man older than 75 with urothelial cancer. Sequences were derived from PBMCs, sampled around atezolizumab (anti-PD-L1) treatment. V usage is TRBV7-9 and J usage is TRBJ1-2; TRBD1 matches at 7 bases. CDR3 region: CASSALTGNRRGNYGYTF. The CDR3 region has the DNA TGTGCCAGCAGCGCGCTGACAGGGAACCGACGGGGGAACTATGGCTACACCTTC.